This TCR beta chain originates from a study of blood T cell repertoires in COVID-19. Trimming shortened V by 3 bases and J by 1 base, and 10 bases separated the two germline ends. The germline V gene encodes CDR1 GTSNPN and CDR2 SVGIG (reference sequence). CDR3 length: 14 amino acids. Source study methods: Estimated nucleated cell counts came from reference gene primer amplification. The table came from immunoSEQ multiplex PCR; TCRdb's copy has only in-frame clones and leaves some out. V and J calls and clone size follow that table, whereas D and trimming were derived from the DNA. In the table there are 200,000 to 250,000 clones, around 86% of which are singletons. Recruitment covered roughly 22 US areas and drew participants whose ages spanned about 18 to 100 years. Researchers sorted participants into cohorts using their self-reported clinical history.

V is TRBV30 and J is TRBJ1-3; the D is unclear. The TCR was taken from a woman aged 40 to 50 with acute COVID-19. Sample: PBMCs or T cells enriched from blood (not recorded which). The DNA of the CDR3 is TGTGCCTGGAGCCCCGACGGGTCTGGAAACACCATATATTTT. As protein: CAWSPDGSGNTIYF.